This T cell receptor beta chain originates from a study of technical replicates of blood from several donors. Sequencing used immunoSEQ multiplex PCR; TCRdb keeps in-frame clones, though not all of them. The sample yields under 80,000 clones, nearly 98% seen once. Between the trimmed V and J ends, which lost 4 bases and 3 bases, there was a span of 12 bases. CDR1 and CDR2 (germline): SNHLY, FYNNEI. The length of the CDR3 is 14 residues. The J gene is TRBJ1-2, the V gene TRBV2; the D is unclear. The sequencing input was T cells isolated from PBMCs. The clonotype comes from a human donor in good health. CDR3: CASSVERGDYGYTF. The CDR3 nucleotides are TGTGCCAGCAGTGTGGAACGAGGAGACTATGGCTACACCTTC.